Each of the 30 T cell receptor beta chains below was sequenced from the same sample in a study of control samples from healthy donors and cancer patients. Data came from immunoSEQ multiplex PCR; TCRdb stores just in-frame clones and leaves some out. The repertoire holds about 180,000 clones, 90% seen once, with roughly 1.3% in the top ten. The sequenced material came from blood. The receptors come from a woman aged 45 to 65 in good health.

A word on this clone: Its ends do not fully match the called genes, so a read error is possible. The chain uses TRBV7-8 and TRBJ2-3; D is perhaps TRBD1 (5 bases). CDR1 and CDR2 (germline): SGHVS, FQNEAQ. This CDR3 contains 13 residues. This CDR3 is CASSLVPGQPRDF. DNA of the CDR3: TGTGCCAGCAGCTTAGTCCCAGGGCAGCCCAGGGATTTT.

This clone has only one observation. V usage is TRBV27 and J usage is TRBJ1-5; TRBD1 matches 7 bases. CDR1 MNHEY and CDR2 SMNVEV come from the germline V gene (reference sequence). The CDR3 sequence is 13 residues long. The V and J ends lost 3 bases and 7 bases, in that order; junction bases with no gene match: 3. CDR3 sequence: CASSFRGQQPQHF. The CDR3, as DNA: TGTGCCAGCAGTTTCCGGGGACAGCAGCCCCAGCATTTT.

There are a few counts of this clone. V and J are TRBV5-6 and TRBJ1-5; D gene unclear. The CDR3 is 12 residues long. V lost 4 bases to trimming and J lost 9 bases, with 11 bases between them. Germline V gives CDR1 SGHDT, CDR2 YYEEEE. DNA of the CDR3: TGTGCCAGCAGCCAGAGTCCAGGGCCCCAGCATTTT. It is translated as CASSQSPGPQHF.

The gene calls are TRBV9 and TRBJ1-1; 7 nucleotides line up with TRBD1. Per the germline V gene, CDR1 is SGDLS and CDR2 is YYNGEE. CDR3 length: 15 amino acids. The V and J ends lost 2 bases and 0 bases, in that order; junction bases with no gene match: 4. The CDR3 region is CASSVLGQLNTEAFF. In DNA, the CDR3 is TGTGCCAGCAGCGTGTTGGGACAGTTGAACACTGAAGCTTTCTTT.

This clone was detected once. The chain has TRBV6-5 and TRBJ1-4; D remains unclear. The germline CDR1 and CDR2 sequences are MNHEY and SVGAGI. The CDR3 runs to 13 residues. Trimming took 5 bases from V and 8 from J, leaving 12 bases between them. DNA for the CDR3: TGTGCCAGCAGTCACCGAGGCAGAGAAAAACTGTTTTTT. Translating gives CASSHRGREKLFF.

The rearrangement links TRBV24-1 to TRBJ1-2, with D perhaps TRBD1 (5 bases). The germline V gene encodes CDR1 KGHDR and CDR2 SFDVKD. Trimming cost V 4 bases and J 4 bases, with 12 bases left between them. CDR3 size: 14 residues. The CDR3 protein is CATSDPGGAYGYTF. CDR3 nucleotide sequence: TGTGCCACCAGTGACCCTGGGGGTGCCTATGGCTACACCTTC.

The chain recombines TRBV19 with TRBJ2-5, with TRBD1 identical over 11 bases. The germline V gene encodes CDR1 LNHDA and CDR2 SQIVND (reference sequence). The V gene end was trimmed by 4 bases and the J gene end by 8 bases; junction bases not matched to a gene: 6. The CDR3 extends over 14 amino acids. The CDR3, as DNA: TGTGCCAGTAGTACCCGGGACAGGGGGATTACCCAGTACTTC. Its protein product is CASSTRDRGITQYF. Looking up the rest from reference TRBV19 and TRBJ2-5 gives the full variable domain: DGGITQSPKYLFRKEGQNVTLSCEQNLNHDAMYWYRQDPGQGLRLIYYSQIVNDFQKGDIAEGYSVSREKKESFPLTVTSAQKNPTAFYLCASSTRDRGITQYFGPGTRLLVL.

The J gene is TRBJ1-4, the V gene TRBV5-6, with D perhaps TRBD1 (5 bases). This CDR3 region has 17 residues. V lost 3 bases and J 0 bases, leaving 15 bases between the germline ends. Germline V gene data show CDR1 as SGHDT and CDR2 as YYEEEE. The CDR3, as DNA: TGTGCCAGCAGCTGGAGGACAACGATTGCAACTAATGAAAAACTGTTTTTT. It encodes CASSWRTTIATNEKLFF.

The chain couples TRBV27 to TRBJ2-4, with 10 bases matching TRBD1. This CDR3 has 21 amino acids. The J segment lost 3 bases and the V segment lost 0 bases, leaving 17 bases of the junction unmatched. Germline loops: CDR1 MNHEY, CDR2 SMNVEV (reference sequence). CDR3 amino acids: CASSLSGGGQGLGLGKNIQYF. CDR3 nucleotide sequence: TGTGCCAGCAGTTTATCGGGAGGGGGACAGGGGCTCGGTCTTGGCAAAAACATTCAGTACTTC.

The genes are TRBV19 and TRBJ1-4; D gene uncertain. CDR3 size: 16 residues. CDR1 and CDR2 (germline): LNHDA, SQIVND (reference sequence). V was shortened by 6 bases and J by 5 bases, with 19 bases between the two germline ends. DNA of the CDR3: TGTGCCAGTAGCCCAGATCCCGGGGTCCGAAATGAAAAACTGTTTTTT. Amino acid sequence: CASSPDPGVRNEKLFF.

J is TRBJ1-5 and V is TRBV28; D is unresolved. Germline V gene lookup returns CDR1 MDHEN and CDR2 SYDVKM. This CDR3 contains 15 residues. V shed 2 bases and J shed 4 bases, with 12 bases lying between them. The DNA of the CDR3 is TGTGCCAGCAGTTTAGTAACTCCTGTTAATCAGCCCCAGCATTTT. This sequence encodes CASSLVTPVNQPQHF.

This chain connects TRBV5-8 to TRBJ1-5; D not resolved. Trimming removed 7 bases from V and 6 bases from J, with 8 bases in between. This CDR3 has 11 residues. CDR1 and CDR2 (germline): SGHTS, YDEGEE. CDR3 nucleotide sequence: TGTGCCAGCGAACAGACTCAGCCCCAGCATTTT. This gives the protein CASEQTQPQHF.

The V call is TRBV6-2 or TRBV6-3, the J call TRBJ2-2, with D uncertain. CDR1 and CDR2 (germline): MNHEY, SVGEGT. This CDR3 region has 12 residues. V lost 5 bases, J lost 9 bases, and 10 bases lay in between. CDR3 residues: CASSQTSRELFF. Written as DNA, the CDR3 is TGTGCCAGCAGTCAGACATCACGGGAGCTGTTTTTT.

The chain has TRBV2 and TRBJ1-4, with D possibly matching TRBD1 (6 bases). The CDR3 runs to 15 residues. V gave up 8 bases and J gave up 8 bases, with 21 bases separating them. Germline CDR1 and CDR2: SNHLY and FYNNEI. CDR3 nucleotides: TGTGCCAGCCACTACGGGGGCTTGGGCCTCGAAAAACTGTTTTTT. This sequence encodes CASHYGGLGLEKLFF. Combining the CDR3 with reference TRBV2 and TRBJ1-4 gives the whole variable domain EPEVTQTPSHQVTQMGQEVILRCVPISNHLYFYWYRQILGQKVEFLVSFYNNEISEKSEIFDDQFSVERPDGSNFTLKIRSTKLEDSAMYFCASHYGGLGLEKLFFGSGTQLSVL.

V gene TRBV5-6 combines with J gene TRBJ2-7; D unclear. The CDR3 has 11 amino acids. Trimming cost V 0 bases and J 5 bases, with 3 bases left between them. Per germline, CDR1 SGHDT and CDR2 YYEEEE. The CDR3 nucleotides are TGTGCCAGCAGCTTGGGGGACGAGCAGTACTTC. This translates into CASSLGDEQYF.

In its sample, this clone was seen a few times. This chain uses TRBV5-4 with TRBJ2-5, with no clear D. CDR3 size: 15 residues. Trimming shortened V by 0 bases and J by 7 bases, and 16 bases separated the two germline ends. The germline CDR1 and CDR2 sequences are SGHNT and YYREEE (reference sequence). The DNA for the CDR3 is TGTGCCAGCAGCTTGGACCGACGAATTATAGGGACCCAGTACTTC. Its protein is CASSLDRRIIGTQYF. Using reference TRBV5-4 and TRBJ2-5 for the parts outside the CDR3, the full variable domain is ETGVTQSPTHLIKTRGQQVTLRCSSQSGHNTVSWYQQALGQGPQFIFQYYREEENGRGNFPPRFSGLQFPNYSSELNVNALELDDSALYLCASSLDRRIIGTQYFGPGTRLLVL.

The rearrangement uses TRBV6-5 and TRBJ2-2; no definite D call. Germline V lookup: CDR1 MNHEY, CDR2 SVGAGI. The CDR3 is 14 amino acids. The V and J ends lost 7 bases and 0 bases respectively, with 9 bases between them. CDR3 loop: CASIGPTNTGELFF. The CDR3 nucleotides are TGTGCCAGCATAGGGCCGACGAACACCGGGGAGCTGTTTTTT.

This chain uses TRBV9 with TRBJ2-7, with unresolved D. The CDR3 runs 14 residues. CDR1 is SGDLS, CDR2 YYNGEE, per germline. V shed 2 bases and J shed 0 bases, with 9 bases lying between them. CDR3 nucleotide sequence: TGTGCCAGCAGCGTGGGGTTTAACTCCTACGAGCAGTACTTC. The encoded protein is CASSVGFNSYEQYF.

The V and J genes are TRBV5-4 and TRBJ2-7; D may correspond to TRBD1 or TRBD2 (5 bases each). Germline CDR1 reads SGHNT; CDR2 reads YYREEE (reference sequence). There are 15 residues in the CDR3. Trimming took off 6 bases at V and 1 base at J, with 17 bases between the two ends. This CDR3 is CASTQTPGSSYEQYF. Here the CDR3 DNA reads TGTGCCAGCACCCAAACCCCAGGGAGTTCCTACGAGCAGTACTTC.

CDR3 amino acids: CASSHAGVGTGEGEQYF. The CDR3 coding sequence is TGCGCCAGCAGCCACGCGGGGGTGGGGACAGGGGAGGGCGAGCAGTACTTC. The V and J genes are TRBV4-3 and TRBJ2-7; 10 nucleotides agree with TRBD1. V gave up 3 bases and J gave up 6 bases; unmatched junction bases: 14. CDR1 and CDR2 from the germline V gene are LGHNA and YSLEER. The CDR3 is made up of 17 amino acids.

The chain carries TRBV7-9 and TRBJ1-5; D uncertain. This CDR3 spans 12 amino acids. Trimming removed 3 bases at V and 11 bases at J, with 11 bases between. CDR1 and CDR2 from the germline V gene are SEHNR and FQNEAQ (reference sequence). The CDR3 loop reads CASSLYGGTQHF. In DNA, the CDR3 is TGTGCCAGCAGCTTGTACGGCGGGACCCAGCATTTT.

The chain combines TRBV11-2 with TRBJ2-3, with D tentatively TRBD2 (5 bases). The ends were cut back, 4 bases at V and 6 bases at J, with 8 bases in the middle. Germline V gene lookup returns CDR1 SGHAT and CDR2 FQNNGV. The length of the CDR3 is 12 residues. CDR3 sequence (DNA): TGTGCCAGCAGCTCCCTAGCTGATACGCAGTATTTT. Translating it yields CASSSLADTQYF.

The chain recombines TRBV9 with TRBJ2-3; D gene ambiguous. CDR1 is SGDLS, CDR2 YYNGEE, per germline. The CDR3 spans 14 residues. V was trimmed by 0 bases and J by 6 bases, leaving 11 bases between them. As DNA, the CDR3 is TGTGCCAGCAGCGTAGGGCGCCCCACGGATACGCAGTATTTT. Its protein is CASSVGRPTDTQYF.

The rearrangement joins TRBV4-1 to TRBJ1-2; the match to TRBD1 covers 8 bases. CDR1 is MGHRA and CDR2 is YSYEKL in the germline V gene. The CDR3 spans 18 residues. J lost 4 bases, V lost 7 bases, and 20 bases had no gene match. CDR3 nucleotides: TGCGCCAGCATGCTCTACTCGACAGGGGAAATCAGAGGCTATGGCTACACCTTC. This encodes CASMLYSTGEIRGYGYTF.

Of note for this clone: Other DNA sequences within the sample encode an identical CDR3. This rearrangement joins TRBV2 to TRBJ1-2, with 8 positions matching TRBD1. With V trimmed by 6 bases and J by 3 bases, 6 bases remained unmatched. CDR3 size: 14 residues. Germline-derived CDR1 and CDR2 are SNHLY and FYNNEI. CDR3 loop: CASSPQGEDYGYTF. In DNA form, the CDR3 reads TGTGCCAGCAGCCCACAGGGGGAGGACTATGGCTACACCTTC.

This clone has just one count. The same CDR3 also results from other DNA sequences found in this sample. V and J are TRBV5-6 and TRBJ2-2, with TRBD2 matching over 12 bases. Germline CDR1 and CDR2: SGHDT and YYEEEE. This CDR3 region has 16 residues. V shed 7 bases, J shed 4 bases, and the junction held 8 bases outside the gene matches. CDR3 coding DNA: TGTGCCAGCGGTCTAGCGGGGGGGCCGGGCACCGGGGAGCTGTTTTTT. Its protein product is CASGLAGGPGTGELFF.

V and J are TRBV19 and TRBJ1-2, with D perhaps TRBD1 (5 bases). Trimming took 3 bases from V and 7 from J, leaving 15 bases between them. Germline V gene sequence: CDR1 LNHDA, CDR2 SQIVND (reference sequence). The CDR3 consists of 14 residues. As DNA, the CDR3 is TGTGCCAGTAGTATTTGGGGACGCCCTAGTGGCTACACCTTC. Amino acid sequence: CASSIWGRPSGYTF.

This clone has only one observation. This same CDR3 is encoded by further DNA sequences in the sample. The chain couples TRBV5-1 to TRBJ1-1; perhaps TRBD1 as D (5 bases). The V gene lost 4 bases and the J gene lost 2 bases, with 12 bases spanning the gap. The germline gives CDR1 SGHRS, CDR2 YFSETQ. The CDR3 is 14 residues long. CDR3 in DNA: TGCGCCAGCAGCCCGGGACCGTTAAACACTGAAGCTTTCTTT. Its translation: CASSPGPLNTEAFF.

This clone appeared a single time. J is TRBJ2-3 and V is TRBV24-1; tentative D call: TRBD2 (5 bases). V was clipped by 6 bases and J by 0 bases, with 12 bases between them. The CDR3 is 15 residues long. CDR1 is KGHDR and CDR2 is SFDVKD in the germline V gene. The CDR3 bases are TGTGCCACCAGTCGAAGAGGGTCCAGCACAGATACGCAGTATTTT. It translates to CATSRRGSSTDTQYF.

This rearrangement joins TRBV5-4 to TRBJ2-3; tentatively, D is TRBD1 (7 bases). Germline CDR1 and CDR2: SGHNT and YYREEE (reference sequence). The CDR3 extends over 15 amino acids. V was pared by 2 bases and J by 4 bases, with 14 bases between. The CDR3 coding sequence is TGTGCCAGCAGCTTCAAGGGCAGGGGGGCAGATACGCAGTATTTT. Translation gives CASSFKGRGADTQYF.